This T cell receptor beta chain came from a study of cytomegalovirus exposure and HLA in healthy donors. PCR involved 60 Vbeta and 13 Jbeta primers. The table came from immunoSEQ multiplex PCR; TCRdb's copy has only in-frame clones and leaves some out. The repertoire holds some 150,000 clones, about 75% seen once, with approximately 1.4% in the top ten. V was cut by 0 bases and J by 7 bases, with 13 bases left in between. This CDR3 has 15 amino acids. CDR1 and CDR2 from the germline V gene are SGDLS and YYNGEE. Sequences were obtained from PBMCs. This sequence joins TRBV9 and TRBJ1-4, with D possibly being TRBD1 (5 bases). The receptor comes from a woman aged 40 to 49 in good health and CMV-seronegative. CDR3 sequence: CASSVGNRFPEKLFF. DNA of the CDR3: TGTGCCAGCAGCGTAGGAAACAGGTTCCCTGAAAAACTGTTTTTT.